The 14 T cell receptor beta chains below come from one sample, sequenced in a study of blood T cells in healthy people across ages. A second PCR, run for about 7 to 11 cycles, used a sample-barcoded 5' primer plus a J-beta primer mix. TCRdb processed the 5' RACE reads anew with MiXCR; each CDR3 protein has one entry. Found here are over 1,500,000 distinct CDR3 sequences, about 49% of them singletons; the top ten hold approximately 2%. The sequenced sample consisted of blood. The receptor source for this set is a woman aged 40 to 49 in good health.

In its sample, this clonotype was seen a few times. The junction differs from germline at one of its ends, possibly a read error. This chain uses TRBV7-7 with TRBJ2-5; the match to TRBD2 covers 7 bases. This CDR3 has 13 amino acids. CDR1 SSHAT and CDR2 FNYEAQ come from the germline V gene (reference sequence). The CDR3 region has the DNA TGTGCTAGCAGCCCCCGGACTAGTACGACCCAGTACTTC. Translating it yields CASSPRTSTTQYF.

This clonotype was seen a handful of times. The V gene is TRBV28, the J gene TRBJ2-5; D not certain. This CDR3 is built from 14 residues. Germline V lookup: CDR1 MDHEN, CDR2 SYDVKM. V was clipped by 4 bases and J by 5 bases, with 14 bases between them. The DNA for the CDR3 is TGTGCCAGCAGTTCACGGTCAGGCAGGGAGACCCAGTACTTC. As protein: CASSSRSGRETQYF.

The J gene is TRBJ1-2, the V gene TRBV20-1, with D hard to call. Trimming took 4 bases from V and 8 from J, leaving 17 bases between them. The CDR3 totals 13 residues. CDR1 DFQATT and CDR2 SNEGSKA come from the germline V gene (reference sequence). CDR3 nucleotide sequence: TGCAGTGCTACCAATCAGGCTGGAGAGGGCTACACCTTC. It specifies CSATNQAGEGYTF.

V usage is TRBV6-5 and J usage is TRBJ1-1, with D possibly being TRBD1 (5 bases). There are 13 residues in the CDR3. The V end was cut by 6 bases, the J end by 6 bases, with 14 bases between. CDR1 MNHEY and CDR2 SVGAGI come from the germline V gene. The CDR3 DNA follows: TGTGCCAGCAGCCTCGGACACTTCGCTGAAGCTTTCTTT. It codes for CASSLGHFAEAFF.

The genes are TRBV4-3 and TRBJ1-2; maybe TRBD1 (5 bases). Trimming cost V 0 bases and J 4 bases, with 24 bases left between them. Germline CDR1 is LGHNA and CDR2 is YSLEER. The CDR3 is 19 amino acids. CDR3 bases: TGCGCCAGCAGCCAAGATTGGGCGGTCACGGCGCCCGGGGGCTATGGCTACACCTTC. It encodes CASSQDWAVTAPGGYGYTF.

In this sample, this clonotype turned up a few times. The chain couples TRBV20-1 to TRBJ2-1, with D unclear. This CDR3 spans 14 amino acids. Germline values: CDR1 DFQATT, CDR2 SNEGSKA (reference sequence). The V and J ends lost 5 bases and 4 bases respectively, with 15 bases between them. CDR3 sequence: CSAVISTSYNEQFF. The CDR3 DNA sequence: TGCAGTGCTGTCATCTCGACTTCTTACAATGAGCAGTTCTTC.

CDR3 region: CASSLSRDSEQYF. CDR3 nucleotide sequence: TGTGCCAGCAGCTTGAGCCGGGACAGCGAGCAGTACTTC. This chain joins TRBV12-3 or TRBV12-4 and TRBJ2-7, with 7 bases that match TRBD1. This CDR3 spans 13 amino acids. V was pared by 6 bases and J by 6 bases, with 8 bases of the junction left unmatched.

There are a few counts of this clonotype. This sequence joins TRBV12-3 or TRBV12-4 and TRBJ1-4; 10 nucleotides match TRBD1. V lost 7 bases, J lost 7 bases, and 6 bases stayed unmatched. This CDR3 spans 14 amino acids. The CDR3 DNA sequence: TGTGCCAGCAAAGGACAGGGGGGGCGTGAAAAACTGTTTTTT. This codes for CASKGQGGREKLFF.

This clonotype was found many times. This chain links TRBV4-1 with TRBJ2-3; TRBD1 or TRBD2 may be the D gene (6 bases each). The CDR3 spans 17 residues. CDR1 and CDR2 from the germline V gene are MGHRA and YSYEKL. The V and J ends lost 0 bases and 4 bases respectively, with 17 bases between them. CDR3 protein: CASSQDRFGGPADTQYF. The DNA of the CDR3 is TGCGCCAGCAGCCAAGATAGGTTCGGGGGCCCCGCAGATACGCAGTATTTT.

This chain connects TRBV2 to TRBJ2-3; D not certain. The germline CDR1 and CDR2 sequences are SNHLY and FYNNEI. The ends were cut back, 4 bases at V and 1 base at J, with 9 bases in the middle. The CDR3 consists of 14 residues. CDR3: CASSVRKGTDTQYF. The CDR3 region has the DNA TGTGCCAGCAGTGTAAGGAAGGGCACAGATACGCAGTATTTT.

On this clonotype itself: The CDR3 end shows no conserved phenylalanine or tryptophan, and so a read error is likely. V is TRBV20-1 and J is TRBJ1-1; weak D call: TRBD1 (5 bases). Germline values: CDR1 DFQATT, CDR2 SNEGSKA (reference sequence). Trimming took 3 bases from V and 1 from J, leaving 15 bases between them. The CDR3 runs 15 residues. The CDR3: CSARGDSVGNTEAFV. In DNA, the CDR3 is TGCAGTGCTAGGGGCGACAGCGTAGGGAACACTGAAGCTTTCGTT.

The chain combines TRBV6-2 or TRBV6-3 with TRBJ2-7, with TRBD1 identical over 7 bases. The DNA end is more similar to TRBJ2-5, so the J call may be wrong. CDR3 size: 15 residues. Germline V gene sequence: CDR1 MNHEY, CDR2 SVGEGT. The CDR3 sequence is CASSYSRGGLETQYF. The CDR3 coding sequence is TGTGCCAGCAGTTACTCACGAGGGGGCCTCGAGACCCAGTACTTC.

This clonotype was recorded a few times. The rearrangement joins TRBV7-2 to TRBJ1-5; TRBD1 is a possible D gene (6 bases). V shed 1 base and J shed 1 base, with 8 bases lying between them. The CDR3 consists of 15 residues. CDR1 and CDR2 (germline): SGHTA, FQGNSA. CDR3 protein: CASSLGDTSNQPQHF. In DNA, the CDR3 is TGTGCCAGCAGCTTAGGGGACACCAGCAATCAGCCCCAGCATTTT.

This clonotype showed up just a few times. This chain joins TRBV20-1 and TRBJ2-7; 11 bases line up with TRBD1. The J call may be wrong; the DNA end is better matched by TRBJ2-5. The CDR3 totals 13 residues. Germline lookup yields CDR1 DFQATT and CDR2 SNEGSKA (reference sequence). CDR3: CSGFGTGGETQYF. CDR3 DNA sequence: TGCAGTGGATTCGGGACAGGGGGAGAGACCCAGTACTTC.